This TCR beta chain was identified in a study of blood T cell repertoires in COVID-19. Per the germline V gene, CDR1 is SQVTM and CDR2 is ANQGSEA. Trimming removed 2 bases from V and 6 bases from J, with 13 bases in between. The CDR3 consists of 13 residues. The protocol was immunoSEQ multiplex PCR, while the TCRdb copy is restricted to in-frame clones and leaves out a portion. The sample has about 73,000 clones; 77% are singletons. This clone appeared a few times. The chain joins TRBV29-1 to TRBJ1-2; tentative D call: TRBD1 (5 bases). The material sequenced was peripheral blood. The receptor's source is a man between 65 and 85 years old with COVID-19, enrolled during active disease. The DNA of the CDR3 is TGCAGCGTTGAACCCAGACAGTATCATGGCTACACCTTC. Protein sequence: CSVEPRQYHGYTF.